Listed here is a single T cell receptor beta chain. The antigen is undetermined. CDR1 is MNHNS, CDR2 SASEGT, per germline. The CDR3 extends over 14 amino acids. With V trimmed by 7 bases and J by 5 bases, 9 bases remained unmatched. This sample was included in a study of vaccination and CD4 T cells after COVID-19. The Oncomine TCR Beta short-read assay sequenced DNA from cultured CD4+ T cells. TCRdb used MiXCR to reprocess the PCR reads, holding one entry per CDR3 protein. The sample lists fewer than 20,000 distinct CDR3 sequences; roughly three fifths were seen once. Regarding treatment: roughly ten-day PBMC culture with coronavirus spike peptide pools or control peptides (ViraFEST assay).

Specimen: CD4+ T cells from blood, cultured in vitro, collected before SARS-CoV-2 vaccination. J is TRBJ1-2 and V is TRBV6-1; 8 bases line up with TRBD1. This sequence originates from a human donor who had recovered from COVID-19. CDR3 DNA: TGTGCCAGCACCGGCCGGGACAGGAAATATGGCTACACCTTC. This translates into CASTGRDRKYGYTF.